Listed below are T cell receptor beta chains from one sample, sequenced in a study of cytomegalovirus exposure and HLA in healthy donors. Repertoires were generated with immunoSEQ multiplex PCR, while TCRdb's copy carries only in-frame clones and drops some. Its table records 190,000 or so clones. The sequencing sample was made of PBMCs. The receptors come from a boy younger than 18 in good health and CMV-seronegative. CDR3s include the opening cysteine and the closing phenylalanine or tryptophan. Each record gives: CDR3 protein, CDR3 DNA, V gene, CDR3 length, D gene, J gene. A D gene is named only where the DNA matches it firmly.

cdr3_aa: CASRRTGSNYGYTF
cdr3_nt: TGTGCCAGCAGGAGGACAGGATCTAACTATGGCTACACCTTC
v_call: TRBV6-5
cdr3_length: 14
d_call: TRBD1
j_call: TRBJ1-2

cdr3_aa: CASSQVGTVDTEAFF
cdr3_nt: TGCGCCAGCAGCCAAGTCGGGACAGTGGACACTGAAGCTTTCTTT
v_call: TRBV4-1
cdr3_length: 15
d_call: TRBD1
j_call: TRBJ1-1

cdr3_aa: CASSQWTGLEAFF
cdr3_nt: TGCGCCAGCAGCCAATGGACAGGGCTTGAAGCTTTCTTT
v_call: TRBV4-1
cdr3_length: 13
d_call: TRBD1
j_call: TRBJ1-1

cdr3_aa: CASTNGGGKQYF
cdr3_nt: TGTGCCAGCACTAATGGGGGGGGGAAGCAGTACTTC
v_call: TRBV7-2
cdr3_length: 12
d_call: TRBD2
j_call: TRBJ2-7

cdr3_aa: CASSLFGTAYGYTF
cdr3_nt: TGTGCCAGCAGTTTATTCGGGACAGCCTATGGCTACACCTTC
v_call: TRBV27
cdr3_length: 14
d_call: TRBD1
j_call: TRBJ1-2

cdr3_aa: CASSLVTGAGSYEQYF
cdr3_nt: TGCGCCAGCAGCTTGGTGACAGGGGCGGGCTCCTACGAGCAGTACTTC
v_call: TRBV5-1
cdr3_length: 16
d_call: TRBD1
j_call: TRBJ2-7

cdr3_aa: CASSYRTLPGEKLFF
cdr3_nt: TGTGCCAGCAGTTACCGGACTTTACCCGGGGAAAAACTGTTTTTT
v_call: TRBV27
cdr3_length: 15
d_call: NA
j_call: TRBJ1-4

cdr3_aa: CASSRLGGSSYNEQFF
cdr3_nt: TGTGCCAGCAGCCGTCTGGGGGGGTCCTCCTACAATGAGCAGTTCTTC
v_call: TRBV27
cdr3_length: 16
d_call: TRBD2
j_call: TRBJ2-1

cdr3_aa: CASSVGLGANTIYF
cdr3_nt: TGTGCCAGCTCCGTCGGTTTGGGGGCAAACACCATATATTTT
v_call: TRBV2
cdr3_length: 14
d_call: NA
j_call: TRBJ1-3

cdr3_aa: CASSLGSSYNEQFF
cdr3_nt: TGCGCCAGCAGCCTGGGTAGTTCCTACAATGAGCAGTTCTTC
v_call: TRBV5-1
cdr3_length: 14
d_call: NA
j_call: TRBJ2-1

cdr3_aa: CARMQGARTNMSQPQHF
cdr3_nt: TGTGCCAGGATGCAGGGTGCGAGAACCAATATGAGTCAGCCCCAGCATTTT
v_call: TRBV7-4
cdr3_length: 17
d_call: NA
j_call: TRBJ1-5

cdr3_aa: CASSRTLATQDRSETQYF
cdr3_nt: TGCGCCAGCAGCCGTACCCTCGCAACACAGGACCGCTCGGAGACCCAGTACTTC
v_call: TRBV5-1
cdr3_length: 18
d_call: NA
j_call: TRBJ2-5

cdr3_aa: CASSFLGTSGGGTDTQYF
cdr3_nt: TGTGCCAGCAGCTTCCTAGGGACTAGCGGGGGGGGAACAGATACGCAGTATTTT
v_call: TRBV7-3
cdr3_length: 18
d_call: TRBD2
j_call: TRBJ2-3

cdr3_aa: CASSPRTGNYGYTF
cdr3_nt: TGTGCCAGCAGTCCCCGGACAGGGAACTATGGCTACACCTTC
v_call: TRBV28
cdr3_length: 14
d_call: TRBD1
j_call: TRBJ1-2

cdr3_aa: CASSEARRVPDTQYF
cdr3_nt: TGTGCCAGCAGTGAAGCGCGGCGGGTCCCAGATACGCAGTATTTT
v_call: TRBV2
cdr3_length: 15
d_call: NA
j_call: TRBJ2-3

cdr3_aa: CASSLDREVTDTQYF
cdr3_nt: TGCGCCAGCAGCTTGGACAGGGAAGTTACAGATACGCAGTATTTT
v_call: TRBV10-1
cdr3_length: 15
d_call: TRBD1
j_call: TRBJ2-3

cdr3_aa: CAWNRPTGHYGYTF
cdr3_nt: TGTGCCTGGAACCGGCCGACAGGCCACTATGGCTACACCTTC
v_call: TRBV30
cdr3_length: 14
d_call: NA
j_call: TRBJ1-2

cdr3_aa: CASSQGTGTNYGYTF
cdr3_nt: TGCGCCAGCAGCCAAGGAACAGGGACTAACTATGGCTACACCTTC
v_call: TRBV4-1
cdr3_length: 15
d_call: NA
j_call: TRBJ1-2

cdr3_aa: CASSLGGAEQPQHF
cdr3_nt: TGTGCCAGCAGCTTAGGGGGTGCGGAGCAGCCCCAGCATTTT
v_call: TRBV5-6
cdr3_length: 14
d_call: NA
j_call: TRBJ1-5

cdr3_aa: CASSLLAGLNTEAFF
cdr3_nt: TGTGCCAGCAGCTTACTCGCAGGCCTGAACACTGAAGCTTTCTTT
v_call: TRBV7-9
cdr3_length: 15
d_call: NA
j_call: TRBJ1-1

cdr3_aa: CASRERATGTGDLYF
cdr3_nt: TGTGCCAGCAGGGAGAGGGCAACCGGGACAGGGGATCTGTACTTC
v_call: TRBV2
cdr3_length: 15
d_call: TRBD1
j_call: TRBJ2-7

cdr3_aa: CASSLSRGKETQYF
cdr3_nt: TGTGCCAGCAGCTTAAGTCGGGGGAAAGAGACCCAGTACTTC
v_call: TRBV11-2
cdr3_length: 14
d_call: NA
j_call: TRBJ2-5

cdr3_aa: CASNREMGKDEQYF
cdr3_nt: TGTGCCAGCAACCGGGAGATGGGGAAGGACGAGCAGTACTTC
v_call: TRBV5-8
cdr3_length: 14
d_call: NA
j_call: TRBJ2-7

cdr3_aa: CSVESRGIAFF
cdr3_nt: TGCAGCGTTGAATCCAGGGGTATAGCTTTCTTT
v_call: TRBV29-1
cdr3_length: 11
d_call: NA
j_call: TRBJ1-1

cdr3_aa: CAIWGSYPNYGYTF
cdr3_nt: TGTGCCATCTGGGGCTCATACCCTAACTATGGCTACACCTTC
v_call: TRBV28
cdr3_length: 14
d_call: NA
j_call: TRBJ1-2

cdr3_aa: CASSQARGTSGGGTDTQYF
cdr3_nt: TGCGCCAGCAGCCAAGCCCGTGGGACTAGTGGCGGGGGCACAGATACGCAGTATTTT
v_call: TRBV4-1
cdr3_length: 19
d_call: TRBD2
j_call: TRBJ2-3

cdr3_aa: CASSDSGTNYNEQFF
cdr3_nt: TGTGCCAGCAGTGACTCCGGGACAAACTACAATGAGCAGTTCTTC
v_call: TRBV6-4
cdr3_length: 15
d_call: NA
j_call: TRBJ2-1

cdr3_aa: CAWSAGTGYGYTF
cdr3_nt: TGTGCCTGGAGTGCCGGGACAGGCTATGGCTACACCTTC
v_call: TRBV30
cdr3_length: 13
d_call: TRBD1
j_call: TRBJ1-2

cdr3_aa: CASNKGLSTEAFF
cdr3_nt: TGTGCCAGCAATAAGGGACTGAGCACTGAAGCTTTCTTT
v_call: TRBV28
cdr3_length: 13
d_call: NA
j_call: TRBJ1-1

cdr3_aa: CAWTRGGYEQYF
cdr3_nt: TGTGCCTGGACCCGGGGAGGGTACGAGCAGTACTTC
v_call: TRBV30
cdr3_length: 12
d_call: TRBD2
j_call: TRBJ2-7

cdr3_aa: CASSPEPDRVYGYTF
cdr3_nt: TGTGCCAGCTCACCGGAACCGGACAGAGTCTATGGCTACACCTTC
v_call: TRBV18
cdr3_length: 15
d_call: NA
j_call: TRBJ1-2

cdr3_aa: CASSPGVGNSPLHF
cdr3_nt: TGCGCCAGCAGCCCAGGGGTTGGGAATTCACCCCTCCACTTT
v_call: TRBV5-1
cdr3_length: 14
d_call: NA
j_call: TRBJ1-6

cdr3_aa: CASSLPGTGKVGTQYF
cdr3_nt: TGTGCCAGTAGCCTCCCCGGGACAGGGAAGGTTGGTACGCAGTATTTT
v_call: TRBV19
cdr3_length: 16
d_call: TRBD1
j_call: TRBJ2-3

cdr3_aa: CASSPQGVNTEAFF
cdr3_nt: TGTGCCAGCTCACCACAGGGGGTAAACACTGAAGCTTTCTTT
v_call: TRBV18
cdr3_length: 14
d_call: NA
j_call: TRBJ1-1

cdr3_aa: CASSKYSSEQFF
cdr3_nt: TGTGCCAGCAGCAAATACAGCAGTGAGCAGTTCTTC
v_call: TRBV7-2
cdr3_length: 12
d_call: NA
j_call: TRBJ2-1

cdr3_aa: CASSPGRRSSYNEQFF
cdr3_nt: TGTGCCAGCAGCCCCGGACGGAGGAGCTCCTACAATGAGCAGTTCTTC
v_call: TRBV11-2
cdr3_length: 16
d_call: NA
j_call: TRBJ2-1

cdr3_aa: CASSQAGPGLAGDRVRFDEQFF
cdr3_nt: TGTGCCAGCAGCCAAGCGGGGCCGGGACTAGCGGGGGACCGGGTCAGATTTGATGAGCAGTTCTTC
v_call: TRBV4-2
cdr3_length: 22
d_call: TRBD2
j_call: TRBJ2-1

cdr3_aa: CASVGLGQIANTGELFF
cdr3_nt: TGTGCCAGCGTTGGACTCGGGCAAATCGCGAACACCGGGGAGCTGTTTTTT
v_call: TRBV2
cdr3_length: 17
d_call: NA
j_call: TRBJ2-2

cdr3_aa: CASSLGGGQQETQYF
cdr3_nt: TGTGCCAGCAGCTTAGGGGGTGGACAACAAGAGACCCAGTACTTC
v_call: TRBV11-2
cdr3_length: 15
d_call: NA
j_call: TRBJ2-5

cdr3_aa: CASSSGTSIGEQFF
cdr3_nt: TGTGCCAGCAGCTCCGGGACATCTATCGGGGAGCAGTTCTTC
v_call: TRBV27
cdr3_length: 14
d_call: NA
j_call: TRBJ2-1

cdr3_aa: CAWSKDRSYEQYF
cdr3_nt: TGTGCCTGGAGTAAGGACAGGAGCTACGAGCAGTACTTC
v_call: TRBV30
cdr3_length: 13
d_call: TRBD1
j_call: TRBJ2-7

cdr3_aa: CASSALVEAGNEQFF
cdr3_nt: TGTGCCAGCAGCGCACTAGTCGAAGCTGGCAATGAGCAGTTCTTC
v_call: TRBV9
cdr3_length: 15
d_call: NA
j_call: TRBJ2-1

cdr3_aa: CASSNPDREPGANVLTF
cdr3_nt: TGTGCCAGCAGCAATCCGGACAGAGAGCCTGGGGCCAACGTCCTGACTTTC
v_call: TRBV13
cdr3_length: 17
d_call: NA
j_call: TRBJ2-6

cdr3_aa: CASSLNPGNTEAFF
cdr3_nt: TGTGCCAGCAGCCTCAACCCAGGGAACACTGAAGCTTTCTTT
v_call: TRBV6-1
cdr3_length: 14
d_call: NA
j_call: TRBJ1-1

cdr3_aa: CARSLNWAGQYF
cdr3_nt: TGTGCCAGAAGCTTGAATTGGGCCGGGCAGTACTTC
v_call: TRBV5-3
cdr3_length: 12
d_call: NA
j_call: TRBJ2-7

cdr3_aa: CASSLTITAEKLFF
cdr3_nt: TGTGCCAGCAGTCTAACAATAACAGCTGAAAAACTGTTTTTT
v_call: TRBV28
cdr3_length: 14
d_call: NA
j_call: TRBJ1-4

cdr3_aa: CASSWAMGAQETQYF
cdr3_nt: TGTGCCAGCAGTTGGGCAATGGGGGCGCAAGAGACCCAGTACTTC
v_call: TRBV27
cdr3_length: 15
d_call: NA
j_call: TRBJ2-5

cdr3_aa: CASSAGQTLNEKLFF
cdr3_nt: TGTGCCAGCAGCGCTGGACAGACTCTCAATGAAAAACTGTTTTTT
v_call: TRBV9
cdr3_length: 15
d_call: NA
j_call: TRBJ1-4

cdr3_aa: CASTKAQGMNTEAFF
cdr3_nt: TGTGCCAGCACCAAAGCCCAGGGGATGAACACTGAAGCTTTCTTT
v_call: TRBV6-6
cdr3_length: 15
d_call: NA
j_call: TRBJ1-1

cdr3_aa: CASRDSNEQFF
cdr3_nt: TGTGCCAGTAGGGACTCCAATGAGCAGTTCTTC
v_call: TRBV19
cdr3_length: 11
d_call: NA
j_call: TRBJ2-1

cdr3_aa: CASSPQAGIQETQYF
cdr3_nt: TGTGCCAGCAGCCCTCAAGCGGGGATCCAAGAGACCCAGTACTTC
v_call: TRBV11-2
cdr3_length: 15
d_call: TRBD2
j_call: TRBJ2-5

cdr3_aa: CASSGRQGTGANVLTF
cdr3_nt: TGTGCCAGCAGTGGCCGACAGGGCACCGGGGCCAACGTCCTGACTTTC
v_call: TRBV6-1
cdr3_length: 16
d_call: TRBD1
j_call: TRBJ2-6

cdr3_aa: CASSDQNVSNQPQHF
cdr3_nt: TGTGCCAGCAGTGATCAGAACGTTAGCAATCAGCCCCAGCATTTT
v_call: TRBV6-1
cdr3_length: 15
d_call: NA
j_call: TRBJ1-5